Shown below are 12 T cell receptor beta chains from a single sample sequenced in a study of T cell responses to AZD1222 COVID-19 vaccine. Libraries were prepared by immunoSEQ multiplex PCR; TCRdb keeps only in-frame clonotypes and omits some of them. The sample yields 140,000 to 150,000 clones, around nine tenths seen once. Sequenced material: peripheral blood, taken on day 0 of MenACWY control vaccination. Receptors originate from an adult in good health.

This chain links TRBV3-1 (or the pseudogene TRBV3-2) with TRBJ1-1; D gene uncertain. CDR1 LGHDT and CDR2 YNNKEL come from the germline V gene (reference sequence). V was cut by 1 base and J by 6 bases, with 9 bases left in between. The CDR3 length is 13 residues. For the CDR3, the DNA is TGTGCCAGCAGCCAAGGGAAGGCCCCTGAAGCTTTCTTT. This gives the protein CASSQGKAPEAFF.

The V and J genes are TRBV7-2 and TRBJ2-7, with D perhaps TRBD1 or TRBD2 (6 bases each). V lost 5 bases to trimming and J lost 3 bases, with 14 bases between them. The CDR3 covers 14 residues. Looked up from germline, CDR1 is SGHTA and CDR2 is FQGNSA. In DNA form, the CDR3 reads TGTGCCAGCAGCCAACAGGGAGGAGGCTACGAGCAGTACTTC. This translates into CASSQQGGGYEQYF.

The genes are TRBV2 and TRBJ1-1; D ambiguous. There are 12 residues in the CDR3. The V end was cut by 8 bases, the J end by 1 base, with 8 bases between. Germline V lookup: CDR1 SNHLY, CDR2 FYNNEI. The CDR3 sequence: CASDRQNTEAFF. CDR3 sequence (DNA): TGTGCCAGCGACCGACAGAACACTGAAGCTTTCTTT. The full variable domain, its missing parts supplied by reference TRBV2 and TRBJ1-1, is EPEVTQTPSHQVTQMGQEVILRCVPISNHLYFYWYRQILGQKVEFLVSFYNNEISEKSEIFDDQFSVERPDGSNFTLKIRSTKLEDSAMYFCASDRQNTEAFFGQGTRLTVV.

V gene TRBV5-5 combines with J gene TRBJ1-2; 7 bases are shared with TRBD1. The CDR3 runs to 14 residues. J gave up 2 bases and V 4 bases, and 5 bases lay outside the gene matches. CDR1 is SGHKS and CDR2 is YYEKEE in the germline V gene (reference sequence). DNA for the CDR3: TGTGCCAGCAGCACCGGGACAGCCAACTATGGCTACACCTTC. It yields the protein CASSTGTANYGYTF.

This sequence joins TRBV7-8 and TRBJ2-1; TRBD2 aligns across 8 bases. Per germline, CDR1 SGHVS and CDR2 FQNEAQ. Trimming cost V 7 bases and J 8 bases; bases outside gene matches: 13. The CDR3 spans 15 residues. CDR3 region: CASTLRTSRRYEQFF. Written as DNA, the CDR3 is TGTGCCAGCACCCTCCGGACTAGCCGTAGGTATGAGCAGTTCTTC.

The chain has TRBV27 and TRBJ2-1; D possibly matches TRBD1 or TRBD2 (5 bases each). From germline, CDR1 is MNHEY and CDR2 SMNVEV (reference sequence). Between the trimmed V and J ends, which lost 5 bases and 7 bases, there was a span of 24 bases. This CDR3 has 17 residues. The CDR3 DNA reads as TGTGCCAGCAGTACCCTCGGGGTGAGCGTCAAGGGGAATGAGCAGTTCTTC. This translates into CASSTLGVSVKGNEQFF.

The CDR3: CASSYRGEVNQPQHF. The DNA of the CDR3 is TGTGCCAGTAGTTACAGGGGTGAAGTCAATCAGCCCCAGCATTTT. This chain uses TRBV19 with TRBJ1-5; 7 bases fit TRBD1. Germline trimming cut 5 bases from V and 3 bases from J; bases unmatched to any gene: 7. The CDR3 is 15 amino acids. Germline CDR1 LNHDA, CDR2 SQIVND (reference sequence).

The chain uses TRBV18 and TRBJ2-1, with 8 bases that match TRBD1. CDR1 KGHSH and CDR2 LQKENI come from the germline V gene. The V and J ends lost 4 bases and 9 bases, in that order; junction bases with no gene match: 8. This CDR3 comprises 14 residues. CDR3 bases: TGTGCCAGCTCACGGTCCAGGACAGGGAGTGAGCAGTTCTTC. It yields the protein CASSRSRTGSEQFF.

CDR3 DNA sequence: TGTGCCAGTATCCCGGGACAGGGGGCGACTGAAGCTTTCTTT. Protein: CASIPGQGATEAFF. The rearrangement uses TRBV5-4 and TRBJ1-1, with 12 bases fitting TRBD1. Germline assignment: CDR1 SGHNT and CDR2 YYREEE (reference sequence). This CDR3 has 14 residues. The ends lost 8 bases at V and 5 bases at J; junction bases unmatched: 7.

This clone came up once. V usage is TRBV24-1 and J usage is TRBJ1-2; the D gene is possibly TRBD1 (5 bases). The CDR3 totals 12 residues. The ends were cut back, 9 bases at V and 5 bases at J, with 12 bases in the middle. The germline V gene has CDR1 KGHDR and CDR2 SFDVKD. CDR3 in amino acids: CATGDSLYGYTF. CDR3 DNA: TGTGCCACCGGGGACTCATTATATGGCTACACCTTC.

The J gene is TRBJ1-6, the V gene TRBV5-1; D is ambiguous. This CDR3 is built from 14 residues. Per germline, CDR1 SGHRS and CDR2 YFSETQ. V shed 0 bases and J shed 0 bases, with 1 base lying between them. DNA for the CDR3: TGCGCCAGCAGCTTGGACTCCTATAATTCACCCCTCCACTTT. It specifies CASSLDSYNSPLHF.

This clone is a singleton in its sample. The chain uses TRBV6-5 and TRBJ2-3, with TRBD1 matching over 11 bases. CDR1 and CDR2 from the germline V gene are MNHEY and SVGAGI. V shed 6 bases, J shed 5 bases, and the junction held 4 bases outside the gene matches. The CDR3 runs 14 residues. The CDR3 nucleotides are TGTGCCAGCAGGGACAGGGGGCTTATAGATACGCAGTATTTT. Its translation is CASRDRGLIDTQYF.